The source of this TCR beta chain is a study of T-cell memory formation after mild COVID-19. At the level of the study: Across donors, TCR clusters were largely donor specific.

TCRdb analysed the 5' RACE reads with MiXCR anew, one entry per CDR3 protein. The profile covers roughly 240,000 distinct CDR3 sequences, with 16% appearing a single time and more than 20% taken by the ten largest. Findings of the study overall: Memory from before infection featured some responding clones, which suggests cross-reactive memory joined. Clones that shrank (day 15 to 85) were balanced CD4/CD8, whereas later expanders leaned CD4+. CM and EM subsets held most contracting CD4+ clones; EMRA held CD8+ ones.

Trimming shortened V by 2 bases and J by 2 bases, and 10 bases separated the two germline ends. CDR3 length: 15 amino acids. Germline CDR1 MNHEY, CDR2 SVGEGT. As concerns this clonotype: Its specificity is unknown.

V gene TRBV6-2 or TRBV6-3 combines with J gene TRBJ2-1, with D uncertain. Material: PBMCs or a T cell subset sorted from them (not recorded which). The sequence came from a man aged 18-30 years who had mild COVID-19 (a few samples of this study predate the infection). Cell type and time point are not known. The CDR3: CASSYLSNPYNEQFF. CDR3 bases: TGTGCCAGCAGTTACCTTTCGAACCCCTACAATGAGCAGTTCTTC.